This T cell receptor beta chain comes out of a study of read filtering for tumor transcriptome and immune sequencing. About the study: RNA-seq yielded only roughly 75 to 1,300 TCR reads, IR-seq about 4 to 10.27 million. Notes on the study in general: IR-seq and RNA-seq agreed better without single-read clonotypes.

This clonotype occurred a few times. Its cognate antigen is unknown. Germline V gene data show CDR1 as SGHRS and CDR2 as YFSETQ. The V and J ends lost 0 bases and 2 bases respectively, with 12 bases between them. The CDR3 is made up of 17 amino acids. From 300 to 450 ng of RNA, a library with molecular barcoded alpha/delta and beta/gamma adaptors was made. TCRdb re-analysed the reads in MiXCR, keeping a single row per CDR3 protein. In the table there are about 60,000 distinct CDR3 sequences, about 14% of which are singletons. The rearrangement links TRBV5-1 to TRBJ2-6; D gene unclear. This TCR was sampled from a donor at least 40 years old with multiple myeloma. The specimen sequenced was a population of CD138-negative cells sorted from bone marrow. The CDR3, as DNA: TGCGCCAGCAGCTTGGCCCGGGTAGGTGCTGGGGCCAACGTCCTGACTTTC. Amino acid sequence: CASSLARVGAGANVLTF.